This TCR beta chain was documented in a study of blood T cell repertoires in COVID-19. For the study at large: Specimens from acute and convalescent COVID-19 originated in the United States, Italy and Spain. The analysed material was cDNA or gDNA that came from T cells, B-cell-depleted T cells, or PBMCs.

In the authors' methods: Reference gene primers were amplified, and this amplification served to estimate nucleated cell counts. Method: immunoSEQ multiplex PCR; TCRdb's copy keeps in-frame clones and lacks some. D and trimming were read from the DNA, whereas the V and J calls and clone size are those reported in that table. The data show 70,000 to 95,000 clones, around four fifths seen once. This CDR3 region has 15 residues. Germline values: CDR1 SNHLY, CDR2 FYNNEI. V lost 6 bases to trimming and J lost 0 bases, with 14 bases between them. Sequenced: peripheral blood. This TCR derives from a woman aged 65 to 85 with active or convalescent COVID-19. The chain carries TRBV2 and TRBJ1-2, with a tentative D call TRBD1 (5 bases). The CDR3 here is CASRLDSMSNYGYTF. The DNA of the CDR3 is TGTGCCAGCAGGCTTGACAGCATGTCTAACTATGGCTACACCTTC.